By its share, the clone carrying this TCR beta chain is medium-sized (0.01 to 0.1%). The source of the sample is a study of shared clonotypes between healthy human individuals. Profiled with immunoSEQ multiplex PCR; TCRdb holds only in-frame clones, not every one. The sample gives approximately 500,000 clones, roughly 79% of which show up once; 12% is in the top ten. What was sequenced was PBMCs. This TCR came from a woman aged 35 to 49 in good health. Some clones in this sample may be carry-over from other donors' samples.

The CDR3 region is CASGLGGQGDTQYF. The CDR3 region has the DNA TGTGCTAGTGGCCTGGGCGGGCAAGGAGATACGCAGTATTTT. The chain is built from TRBV12-5 and TRBJ2-3; perhaps TRBD2 as D (5 bases). The CDR3 contains 14 residues. From germline, CDR1 is LGHNT and CDR2 FRNRAP. The ends were cut back, 6 bases at V and 5 bases at J, with 15 bases in the middle.